The rows below give T cell receptor beta chains drawn from one sample of a study of CD4 and CD8 cells across lung adenocarcinoma regions. TCRdb ran MiXCR on the PCR reads and lists one entry per CDR3 protein. The data hold 15,000 to 20,000 distinct CDR3 sequences, with about 50% observed a single time. The sample comprised CD8+ T cells from the margin of a lung tumor. Every receptor here comes from a male donor with lung adenocarcinoma. The CD4 and CD8 labels of this study may be unreliable. Both conserved end residues are part of each CDR3.

TRBV27 CASKGTTYEQYF
TRBV27 CASSFSRGMLTQYF
TRBV10-1 CASGVGGWNTETQYF
TRBV11-1 CASSFLLGVNNEQFF
TRBV6-1 CASTDRKGHGAEAFF
TRBV4-1 CASSSLTDSRANSPLHF
TRBV6-1 CASSEAGRGGPGKDTQYF
TRBV7-2 CASSSGLVVDTQYF
TRBV5-1 CASSTPMGTTGEQYF
TRBV6-5 CASSYRGGELFF
TRBV6-4 CASSGIGGGYNEQFF
TRBV6-4 CASSDSKMDLRAVNTDKQYF
TRBV27 CASLCPILSSYNEQFF
TRBV7-6 CASSARGGVTQETQYF
TRBV7-9 CASSSRPLGGRYQETQYF
TRBV11-2 CASSLDTPPSSYEQYF
TRBV5-4 CASSLAGGRVHETQYF
TRBV6-5 CASSLRTGGKGTDTQYF
TRBV10-1 CASSESEGSGTEQFF
TRBV10-1 CASSESGDTETQYF
TRBV12-3/TRBV12-4 CASSFGGTVSYNEQFF
TRBV6-5 CASSWRQDYGYTF
TRBV6-1 CASSALSTDTQYF
TRBV7-8 CASTHQTYSSYEQYF
TRBV6-5 CASSYSLTTNEKLFF
TRBV27 CASSPDRGYEQYF
TRBV6-5 CASSYSGQVRYEQYF
TRBV14 CASSPGTSRETQYF
TRBV14 CASSGITEAFF
TRBV5-1 CASSPRGSGSTGELFF
TRBV6-1 CASRDPQRNTGELFF
TRBV10-1 CASYEAPYEQYF
TRBV4-1 CASSQDRAGWNQPQHF
TRBV10-2 CASSEGPGGIDKEIQYF
TRBV12-3/TRBV12-4 CASSLQNTEAFF
TRBV6-5 CASRLGRFGNEQFF
TRBV15 CATSRDRTDTQYF
TRBV6-5 CASSLQGEADTQYF
TRBV4-1 CASSQEGTGVEQYF
TRBV10-3 CATTRRTSRNTQYF
TRBV20-1 CSAGGPTDPSGANVLTF
TRBV11-1 CASSPDRGGETQYF
TRBV6-1 CARGIVGREADTQYF
TRBV6-1 CASLRLLGGEGAGNTQYF
TRBV27 CASSLTIGATNTQYF
TRBV6-1 CRSRGAGAKDTQYF
TRBV10-3 CGGGTGGGGKDTQYF
TRBV10-2 CASSDQWGGGNEQFF
TRBV10-2 CARGQGGKNTQYF
TRBV6-5 CASRLAGVGETQYF
TRBV5-1 CASSFFSGELFF
TRBV6-1 CASSQRQTSGSNNEQFF
TRBV4-2 CASSSASGTAYEQYF
TRBV27 CASSFGGPDTGELFF